Listed below are T cell receptor beta chains from one sample, sequenced in a study of CD8 T cells in Susac syndrome. TCRdb called the immunoSEQ multiplex PCR reads again in MiXCR, with one record for every CDR3 protein. This sample carries 240,000 or so distinct CDR3 sequences, roughly 95% of them seen once, and the ten largest clones take approximately 0.094%. Source material: CD4+ T cells from PBMCs. The receptors were gathered from a human donor with Susac syndrome. Each CDR3 is given with its conserved first and last residue. D genes are given only for firm matches. Clone sizes are given selectively: once, few, many, or a class where the clone is expanded.

D gene: -; V gene: TRBV20-1; J gene: TRBJ2-3; CDR3 length: 19; clone size: once; CDR3 DNA: TGCAGTGCTAGAAAAGGGAGAGGCGGAGACCCAGGAGGGGCAGATACGCAGTATTTT; CDR3 protein: CSARKGRGGDPGGADTQYF
D gene: -; V gene: TRBV4-2; J gene: TRBJ2-4; CDR3 length: 21; clone size: -; CDR3 DNA: TGTGCCAGCAGCCAAGCCTTTAGAATGAACAGGGTCCCTGTAGCCAAAAACATTCAGTACTTC; CDR3 protein: CASSQAFRMNRVPVAKNIQYF
D gene: -; V gene: TRBV10-3; J gene: TRBJ1-1; CDR3 length: 14; clone size: -; CDR3 DNA: TGTGCCATCAGTGAGTCGCCGGGAGACACTGAAGCTTTCTTT; CDR3 protein: CAISESPGDTEAFF
D gene: TRBD2; V gene: TRBV5-4; J gene: TRBJ2-5; CDR3 length: 16; clone size: -; CDR3 DNA: TGTGCCAGCAGCTTCGGACTAGCGGGAGGCCCCGCCACCCAGTACTTC; CDR3 protein: CASSFGLAGGPATQYF
D gene: -; V gene: TRBV29-1; J gene: TRBJ2-3; CDR3 length: 14; clone size: -; CDR3 DNA: TGCAGCGTTAACGGGATCGACAGCACAGATACGCAGTATTTT; CDR3 protein: CSVNGIDSTDTQYF
D gene: -; V gene: TRBV12-3/TRBV12-4; J gene: TRBJ2-3; CDR3 length: 13; clone size: -; CDR3 DNA: TGTGCCAGCAGCACTGACCCAGGGGGGACGCAGTATTTT; CDR3 protein: CASSTDPGGTQYF
D gene: TRBD1; V gene: TRBV5-1; J gene: TRBJ2-2; CDR3 length: 15; clone size: -; CDR3 DNA: TGCGCCAGCAGCTTCAGGACAGGGAACACCGGGGAGCTGTTTTTT; CDR3 protein: CASSFRTGNTGELFF
D gene: TRBD1; V gene: TRBV20-1; J gene: TRBJ2-1; CDR3 length: 15; clone size: -; CDR3 DNA: TGCAGTGCCTCCCCGCCGGGGACAGGGTCACGAGAGCAGTTCTTC; CDR3 protein: CSASPPGTGSREQFF
D gene: -; V gene: TRBV20-1; J gene: TRBJ2-7; CDR3 length: 14; clone size: -; CDR3 DNA: TGCAGTGCAAAAGGATTACGGAACGGATACGAGCAGTACTTC; CDR3 protein: CSAKGLRNGYEQYF
D gene: -; V gene: TRBV7-2; J gene: TRBJ1-1; CDR3 length: 15; clone size: -; CDR3 DNA: TGTGCCAGCAGCCACAGCTTCCCTAAGAACACTGAAGCTTTCTTT; CDR3 protein: CASSHSFPKNTEAFF
D gene: -; V gene: TRBV7-9; J gene: TRBJ1-2; CDR3 length: 15; clone size: once; CDR3 DNA: TGTGCCAGCAGCTCTCCGGACAGAGCTAACTATGGCTACACCTTC; CDR3 protein: CASSSPDRANYGYTF